The 22 T cell receptor beta chains listed next were all sequenced from one sample in a study of beta chain features in type 1 diabetes. Regarding the study as a whole: All four CD4+ subsets of Type 1 diabetes patients contained TCRB CDR3s that were moderately but significantly shorter.

For these TCRs, the target antigens are not known. Sequencing targeted expressed TCRB transcripts, as all isolated RNA had been reverse transcribed. TCRdb's table, derived via immunoSEQ multiplex PCR, lists solely in-frame clones and lacks some. The sample includes about 53,000 clones, around 60% of them seen just once. Sequencing used stem cell memory CD4+ T cells from blood. Receptors were obtained from a woman aged 25 to 45 with type 1 diabetes.

This chain connects TRBV7-3 to TRBJ2-1, with TRBD1 identical over 9 bases. CDR3 size: 14 residues. Per the germline V gene, CDR1 is SGHTA and CDR2 is FQGTGA. V lost 5 bases, J lost 9 bases, and 8 bases stayed unmatched. The chain's CDR3 is CASSVRDRESEQFF. For the CDR3, the DNA is TGTGCCAGCAGCGTCCGGGACAGGGAGAGTGAGCAGTTCTTC.

This clone came up once. The chain recombines TRBV4-2 with TRBJ2-5; 13 bases map to TRBD2. The DNA end is a closer match to TRBJ2-7, so the J assignment may be wrong. The CDR3 spans 16 residues. The germline V gene encodes CDR1 LGHNA and CDR2 YNFKEQ. In DNA, the CDR3 is TGTGCCAGCAGCCAACCTGCCGGACTAGCGGGAGTCGAGCAGTACTTC. This translates into CASSQPAGLAGVEQYF.

The sample holds a few counts of this clone. The chain couples TRBV28 to TRBJ2-3; 9 bases map to TRBD2. In germline, CDR1 is MDHEN, CDR2 SYDVKM. The length of the CDR3 is 14 residues. V lost 5 bases to trimming and J lost 3 bases; unmatched junction nucleotides: 3. The CDR3 loop is CASSIAGATDTQYF. CDR3 sequence (DNA): TGTGCCAGCAGTATAGCGGGAGCTACAGATACGCAGTATTTT.

J is TRBJ1-1 and V is TRBV18; 7 bases line up with TRBD1. V was clipped by 4 bases and J by 4 bases; unmatched bases: 9. This CDR3 spans 15 amino acids. CDR1 and CDR2 (germline): KGHSH, LQKENI. CDR3 nucleotide sequence: TGTGCCAGCTCACTAACGACAGGGTTCCCCACTGAAGCTTTCTTT. It specifies CASSLTTGFPTEAFF.

The V call is TRBV4-1, the J call TRBJ1-3; no firm D call. The CDR3 runs 18 residues. CDR1 and CDR2 (germline): MGHRA, YSYEKL. With 0 bases removed from V and 2 bases from J, the gap between germline ends came to 17 bases. This CDR3 reads CASSQDERAFSAGNTIYF. CDR3 nucleotides: TGCGCCAGCAGCCAAGATGAGAGGGCGTTCTCCGCTGGAAACACCATATATTTT.

V usage is TRBV30 and J usage is TRBJ2-5; TRBD1 agrees at 7 bases. Per the germline V gene, CDR1 is GTSNPN and CDR2 is SVGIG (reference sequence). The CDR3 has 15 residues. J gave up 3 bases and V 4 bases, and 11 bases lay outside the gene matches. The CDR3 DNA is TGTGCCTGGACTCCCGGATGGGACAGCAAAGAGACCCAGTACTTC. Protein sequence: CAWTPGWDSKETQYF.

The chain carries TRBV29-1 and TRBJ1-2; 8 nucleotides line up with TRBD1. The V gene end was trimmed by 7 bases and the J gene end by 4 bases; junction bases not matched to a gene: 8. The CDR3 loop spans 13 amino acids. Germline CDR1 and CDR2: SQVTM and ANQGSEA. The CDR3: CSGLTGATYGYTF. CDR3 sequence (DNA): TGCAGCGGCCTGACAGGGGCTACCTATGGCTACACCTTC.

This clone was observed once. V is TRBV7-9 and J is TRBJ2-2; no reliable D call. V lost 1 base and J lost 2, with 8 bases in between. This CDR3 is 15 amino acids long. Per germline, CDR1 SEHNR and CDR2 FQNEAQ (reference sequence). The CDR3, as DNA: TGTGCCAGCAGCTTAGGACTTATTAACACCGGGGAGCTGTTTTTT. Translated: CASSLGLINTGELFF. The full variable domain, its missing parts supplied by reference TRBV7-9 and TRBJ2-2, is DTGVSQNPRHKITKRGQNVTFRCDPISEHNRLYWYRQTLGQGPEFLTYFQNEAQLEKSRLLSDRFSAERPKGSFSTLEIQRTEQGDSAMYLCASSLGLINTGELFFGEGSRLTVL.

This clone showed up just once. The J gene is TRBJ1-5, the V gene TRBV28; 9 nucleotides line up with TRBD1. After removal of 7 bases from V and 5 bases from J, the junction contained 9 bases not matched to a gene. This CDR3 spans 15 amino acids. Germline CDR1 reads MDHEN; CDR2 reads SYDVKM. The CDR3 DNA reads TGTGCCAGCACCAATTTGGGACAGGGACATCAGCCCCAGCATTTT. Its translation is CASTNLGQGHQPQHF.

The rearrangement joins TRBV5-1 to TRBJ2-7; 7 bases agree with TRBD2. The CDR3 has 15 amino acids. The germline CDR1 and CDR2 sequences are SGHRS and YFSETQ. V shed 5 bases and J 6 bases; nucleotides not matched to a gene: 14. CDR3 coding DNA: TGCGCCAGCAGAGAGGAGGGAGGGGAGCCGGCCGAGCAGTACTTC. This sequence encodes CASREEGGEPAEQYF. The variable domain in full, with the rest retrieved from reference TRBV5-1 and TRBJ2-7, is KAGVTQTPRYLIKTRGQQVTLSCSPISGHRSVSWYQQTPGQGLQFLFEYFSETQRNKGNFPGRFSGRQFSNSRSEMNVSTLELGDSALYLCASREEGGEPAEQYFGPGTRLTVT.

This clone was observed a few times. The genes are TRBV4-1 and TRBJ1-2; D is perhaps TRBD1 (5 bases). CDR3 length: 21 amino acids. The V and J ends lost 3 bases and 4 bases respectively, with 33 bases between them. Looked up from germline, CDR1 is MGHRA and CDR2 is YSYEKL. DNA of the CDR3: TGCGCCAGCAGCCAGGAGCGTCGGTCTGATGAAGGACACCGCCGTACCTATGGCTACACCTTC. It specifies CASSQERRSDEGHRRTYGYTF.

The chain links TRBV7-9 to TRBJ1-1; D ambiguous. The V end lost 5 bases, the J end lost 3 bases, and 13 bases lay between the germline ends. CDR1 and CDR2 (germline): SEHNR, FQNEAQ (reference sequence). This CDR3 is built from 14 residues. CDR3 region: CASSLPGIDTEAFF. CDR3 DNA sequence: TGTGCCAGCAGCCTCCCGGGGATCGACACTGAAGCTTTCTTT. The entire variable domain, with the rest obtained from reference TRBV7-9 and TRBJ1-1, is as follows: DTGVSQNPRHKITKRGQNVTFRCDPISEHNRLYWYRQTLGQGPEFLTYFQNEAQLEKSRLLSDRFSAERPKGSFSTLEIQRTEQGDSAMYLCASSLPGIDTEAFFGQGTRLTVV.

This chain joins TRBV7-9 and TRBJ2-2; TRBD1 matches at 7 bases. Per germline, CDR1 SEHNR and CDR2 FQNEAQ (reference sequence). After removal of 5 bases from V and 3 bases from J, the junction contained 3 bases not matched to a gene. The CDR3 covers 14 residues. This CDR3 is CASSRDRYTGELFF. The CDR3 bases are TGTGCCAGCAGCCGGGACAGATACACCGGGGAGCTGTTTTTT.

This rearrangement joins TRBV6-5 to TRBJ2-2; 9 bases are shared with TRBD2. Per germline, CDR1 MNHEY and CDR2 SVGAGI. This CDR3 region has 15 residues. J was trimmed by 6 bases and V by 6 bases; bases with no gene match: 8. The DNA for the CDR3 is TGTGCCAGCAGCCTAGCGGGAATGGTCGCCGGGGAGCTGTTTTTT. This translates into CASSLAGMVAGELFF.

V is TRBV28 and J is TRBJ2-5; D might be TRBD2 (6 bases). Trimming stripped 2 bases from V and 3 bases from J, with 13 bases between. CDR3 length equals 15 residues. Germline V CDR1 and CDR2: MDHEN, SYDVKM. This CDR3 reads CASSLGTGREETQYF. CDR3 DNA sequence: TGTGCCAGCAGTTTAGGGACTGGTCGGGAAGAGACCCAGTACTTC. Complete variable domain (other parts from reference TRBV28 and TRBJ2-5): DVKVTQSSRYLVKRTGEKVFLECVQDMDHENMFWYRQDPGLGLRLIYFSYDVKMKEKGDIPEGYSVSREKKERFSLILESASTNQTSMYLCASSLGTGREETQYFGPGTRLLVL.

The V call is TRBV5-6, the J call TRBJ2-3; TRBD1 is a possible D gene (6 bases). The V and J ends lost 5 bases and 3 bases respectively, with 16 bases between them. In germline, CDR1 is SGHDT, CDR2 YYEEEE. The CDR3 loop spans 15 amino acids. The CDR3 bases are TGTGCCAGCAGTTGGGGGCTTGATGTTACAGATACGCAGTATTTT. It is translated as CASSWGLDVTDTQYF.

The chain combines TRBV30 with TRBJ1-2; 10 nucleotides line up with TRBD1. The V segment lost 5 bases and the J segment 4 bases; nucleotides outside the gene matches: 1. Germline CDR1 and CDR2: GTSNPN and SVGIG (reference sequence). The CDR3 is 12 amino acids. CDR3 sequence reads: CAWGTGAYGYTF. The CDR3 region has the DNA TGTGCCTGGGGGACAGGGGCCTATGGCTACACCTTC.

The genes are TRBV28 and TRBJ2-4, with 8 positions matching TRBD1. Germline-derived CDR1 and CDR2 are MDHEN and SYDVKM. J lost 8 bases, V lost 2 bases, and 11 bases had no gene match. CDR3 length: 16 residues. In DNA form, the CDR3 reads TGTGCCAGCAGTTTACCTCAGACAGGGGTGATGGACATTCAGTACTTC. Protein sequence: CASSLPQTGVMDIQYF. The full variable domain, in which reference TRBV28 and TRBJ2-4 provide the parts outside the CDR3, is DVKVTQSSRYLVKRTGEKVFLECVQDMDHENMFWYRQDPGLGLRLIYFSYDVKMKEKGDIPEGYSVSREKKERFSLILESASTNQTSMYLCASSLPQTGVMDIQYFGAGTRLSVL.

This chain links TRBV5-1 with TRBJ2-7, with 7 bases fitting TRBD1. This CDR3 is built from 17 residues. V lost 2 bases and J lost 2; bases outside the gene matches: 13. Germline CDR1 SGHRS, CDR2 YFSETQ. As DNA, the CDR3 is TGCGCCAGCAGCTTTAGTGCCCATCAGACAGGGACCTACGAGCAGTACTTC. Its protein is CASSFSAHQTGTYEQYF.

The genes are TRBV13 and TRBJ1-1; TRBD1 agrees at 7 bases. CDR1 is PRHDT, CDR2 FYEKMQ, per germline (reference sequence). The CDR3 is 14 amino acids. With 3 bases clipped from V and 1 base from J, the junction kept 2 bases outside the gene matches. For the CDR3, the DNA is TGTGCCAGCAGCTTTCGGGACAGGAACACTGAAGCTTTCTTT. This sequence encodes CASSFRDRNTEAFF. The variable domain in full, completed from reference TRBV13 and TRBJ1-1, reads AAGVIQSPRHLIKEKRETATLKCYPIPRHDTVYWYQQGPGQDPQFLISFYEKMQSDKGSIPDRFSAQQFSDYHSELNMSSLELGDSALYFCASSFRDRNTEAFFGQGTRLTVV.

The chain has TRBV6-5 and TRBJ1-2; TRBD1 matches 7 bases. This CDR3 spans 13 amino acids. V shed 1 base, J shed 6 bases, and the junction held 2 bases outside the gene matches. The germline gives CDR1 MNHEY, CDR2 SVGAGI. The CDR3 reads CASSYWQGDGYTF. CDR3 DNA: TGTGCCAGCAGTTACTGGCAGGGGGATGGCTACACCTTC.

In this sample, this clone turned up a few times. This rearrangement joins TRBV18 to TRBJ2-1; D is possibly TRBD2 (5 bases). The CDR3 spans 17 residues. Between the trimmed V and J ends, which lost 5 bases and 3 bases, there was a span of 20 bases. In germline, CDR1 is KGHSH, CDR2 LQKENI. Here the CDR3 reads CASSMLLAIEGYNEQFF. CDR3 DNA sequence: TGTGCCAGCTCAATGCTCCTAGCCATAGAGGGCTACAATGAGCAGTTCTTC.